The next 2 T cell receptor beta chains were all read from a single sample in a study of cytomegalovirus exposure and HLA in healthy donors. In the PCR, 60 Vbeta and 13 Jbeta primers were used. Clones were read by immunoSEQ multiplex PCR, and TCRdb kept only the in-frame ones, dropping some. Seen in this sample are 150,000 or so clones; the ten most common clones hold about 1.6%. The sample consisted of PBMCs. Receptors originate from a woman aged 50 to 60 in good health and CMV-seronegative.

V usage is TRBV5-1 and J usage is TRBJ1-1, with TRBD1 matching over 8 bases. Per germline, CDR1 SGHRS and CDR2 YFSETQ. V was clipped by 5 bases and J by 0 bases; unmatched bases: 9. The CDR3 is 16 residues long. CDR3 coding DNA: TGCGCCAGCAGGATTACAGGGGGGAATATGAACACTGAAGCTTTCTTT. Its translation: CASRITGGNMNTEAFF.

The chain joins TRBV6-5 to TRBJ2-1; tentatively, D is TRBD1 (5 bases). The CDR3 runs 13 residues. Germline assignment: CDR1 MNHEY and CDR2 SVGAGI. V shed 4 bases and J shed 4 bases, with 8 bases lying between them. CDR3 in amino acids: CASSLTVYNEQFF. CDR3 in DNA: TGTGCCAGCAGTTTGACAGTGTACAATGAGCAGTTCTTC.